The T cell receptor beta chain under discussion was sequenced for a study of early T cells in non-severe SARS-CoV-2 infection. Tagging with unique molecular identifiers was applied to individual cDNA molecules. TCRdb ran MiXCR on the 5' RACE reads and lists one entry per CDR3 protein. Of roughly 90,000 distinct CDR3 sequences in the sample, about 14% were seen once. The sequence came from an adult who was a healthcare worker with PCR-confirmed SARS-CoV-2 infection or an uninfected control (not recorded which). Sequencing used whole blood.

The CDR3 sequence is CATSDRLAADQETQYF. CDR3 sequence (DNA): TGTGCCACCAGTGATCGGCTAGCGGCCGACCAAGAGACCCAGTACTTC. V usage is TRBV24-1 and J usage is TRBJ2-5; 7 nucleotides match TRBD2. Looked up from germline, CDR1 is KGHDR and CDR2 is SFDVKD. The CDR3 runs to 16 residues. The V gene end was trimmed by 3 bases and the J gene end by 0 bases; junction bases not matched to a gene: 6.